Reported below is one TCR beta chain. Its antigen is not yet known. The CDR3 has 15 amino acids, counting the end cysteine and phenylalanine. The coding DNA is unavailable. CDR1 is given as MNHNY and CDR2 as SVGAGI, both from the germline V gene (reference sequence). The sample belongs to a study of CXCR3-negative and CXCR3-positive naive CD8 T cells (dated by TCRdb to between 2019 and 2020). Background for the entire study: In total, 120 million to 150 million TRB reads were obtained, which works out to roughly 1.5 +/- 0.3 million reads per library. Diversity and physicochemical repertoire analyses covered roughly eleven donors pooled from two independent experiments. For the TRBV-TRBJ cluster analysis, the naive subsets came from 5 or 6 donors, while the memory cells came from 3 donors. Paper-wide results and their limitations: Compared with CXCR3-negative naive cells, CXCR3-positive naive cells had TRB CDR3s with higher hydrophobicity (lower Kidera factor 4), lower energy, and higher strength and volume indices. TRBV-TRBJ usage was similar between naive CXCR3-negative and CXCR3-positive cells from the same donor, while memory cells showed distinct patterns. Freshly isolated PBMCs were used for most assays because CXCR3 expression went down partially after cryopreservation. Surface CD5, linked to self-reactivity in mice, was comparable between naive subsets; TCR interaction strength was therefore also inferred from TRB CDR3 physicochemical properties. Repertoire diversity was comparably high in both naive subsets but much lower in memory CD8+ T cells.

For every CD8+ T cell subset, approximately 300,000 cells were flow-sorted straight into RLT lysis buffer, and each subset was sorted in triplicate. To exclude memory contaminants, naive CD8+ T cells were stringently defined as CD45RO-CCR7+CD27+CD95-. Peripheral blood mononuclear cells were isolated from buffy coats by standard density gradient centrifugation. A FACSAria III was used to flow-sort naive CD8+ T cells into CXCR3-negative and CXCR3-positive populations. An RNeasy Mini Kit was used to extract total RNA from the sorted cells. Sequenced using a NextSeq 550. The Human TCR Profiling Kit (MiLaboratory) was used to prepare UMI-labeled 5' RACE TRB cDNA libraries. The full amount of extracted RNA was used for cDNA synthesis, and the full amount of resulting cDNA was used for PCR amplification. Libraries were prepared in parallel with an identical number of PCR cycles. For the original study's pipeline: With a minimum of two reads required per UMI, MIGEC and MiXCR pulled out about 50,000 +/- 10,000 unique UMI-labeled TRB cDNA molecules from each library. An average of roughly 40,000 +/- 10,000 functional in-frame TRB CDR3 nucleotide clonotypes without stop codons was found per library. Diversity metrics, including normalized Shannon-Wiener and Chao1, were computed in VDJtools after downsampling to 5000 UMI-labeled TRB molecules per sample. For the central five CDR3 residues, VDJtools calculated physicochemical properties weighted by clonotype size, namely interaction energy, strength, volume and Kidera factor 4. Through TCRdb reprocessing, the reads give one entry per CDR3 protein sequence; DNA is omitted. For this entry, the V and J calls and clone size follow TCRdb and not the study's own pipeline. The table for this sample records over 40,000 distinct CDR3 sequences. 1.5% to 2% of the sample is in the top ten clones.

The specimen was naive CXCR3- CD8+ T cells from blood. The label giving this sample's cell subset or site can be read as: CD45RO-CCR7+CD27+CD95- naive CD8+ T cells lacking CXCR3 (TNR3-). Here the chain combines TRBV6-6 and TRBJ1-6. The clonotype comes from a human donor in good health. Some clones in this sample may be carry-over from other donors' samples. The CDR3 here reads CASSYFQDPNSPLHF.